This T cell receptor beta chain was found in a study of shared clonotypes between healthy human individuals. A remark on this clone: Antigen unknown.

Original data processing: For the immunoSEQ data, sequences were junction-only without quality scores, so filtering differed. Libraries were prepared by immunoSEQ multiplex PCR; TCRdb keeps only in-frame clonotypes and omits some of them. V, J and clone size are those of that table, while D and trimming were read from the DNA. There are about 1.1 million clones in the sample; approximately 80% occur only once, and roughly 0.55% lies in the top ten. The germline V gene has CDR1 SEHNR and CDR2 FQNEAQ (reference sequence). The CDR3 totals 14 residues. V lost 2 bases and J 1 base, leaving 6 bases between the germline ends. There were no recent acute infections or vaccinations among the donors, who were healthy HIV-negative adults. General study points: Estimated richness was generally greater in naive than memory subsets. A reduction in generation probabilities was seen for non-shared clonotypes relative to those shared by all four donors.

This clonotype was sampled from a young man in good health. Some clones in this sample may be carry-over from other donors' samples. What was sequenced was memory CD4+ T cells from PBMCs. Subset given: CD45RA-negative fraction. This chain connects TRBV7-9 to TRBJ1-5; D remains unclear. CDR3 bases: TGTGCCAGCAGCTTACCTCCAAGCAATCAGCCCCAGCATTTT. This encodes CASSLPPSNQPQHF.